These T cell receptor beta chains were read from a single sample in a study of identical twins. One entry per CDR3 protein, called by TCRdb with MiXCR from the 5' RACE reads. The sample includes just under 550,000 distinct CDR3 sequences, 12% to 15% of them seen just once. These same data were also listed under a study on yellow fever vaccine responses in identical twins.

What was sequenced was CD4+ T cells sorted from blood. The receptors shown here come from a woman under 30 in good health. CDR3s include the opening cysteine and the closing phenylalanine or tryptophan. The D gene is left open where the match is weak. The size of a clone is reported for some rows only, either as once, few or many, or as a class for expanded clones.

cdr3_aa cdr3_nt v_call d_call j_call clone_size
CSARAEYYGYTF TGCAGTGCAAGGGCGGAGTACTATGGCTACACCTTC TRBV20-1 - TRBJ1-2 many
CASSVADIGGGANVLTF TGTGCCAGCAGCGTAGCCGATATCGGGGGGGGGGCCAACGTCCTGACTTTC TRBV9 TRBD2 TRBJ2-6 -
CASRPVGANVLTF TGTGCCAGCAGGCCTGTTGGGGCCAACGTCCTGACTTTC TRBV28 - TRBJ2-6 few
CASRVGSGANVLTF TGTGCCAGCCGGGTGGGCTCTGGGGCCAACGTCCTGACTTTC TRBV7-9 - TRBJ2-6 few
CASSPNNGAVTGELFF TGTGCCAGCAGCCCCAACAATGGGGCCGTTACCGGGGAGCTGTTTTTT TRBV7-7 - TRBJ2-2 few
CASSTSLGPSSYNEQFF TGTGCCAGCAGTACCTCTCTAGGCCCCAGCTCCTACAATGAGCAGTTCTTC TRBV7-6 - TRBJ2-1 few
CASSWTGGYNSPLHF TGTGCCAGCAGTTGGACAGGAGGATATAATTCACCCCTCCACTTT TRBV14 TRBD1 TRBJ1-6 -
CASRPGTDNTGELFF TGCGCCAGCAGGCCCGGGACAGATAACACCGGGGAGCTGTTTTTT TRBV5-1 TRBD1 TRBJ2-2 few
CSARAMTGDNEQYF TGCAGTGCTAGGGCTATGACAGGGGACAACGAGCAGTACTTC TRBV20-1 TRBD1 TRBJ2-7 -
CASSQPGRTYNEQFF TGCGCCAGCAGCCAACCCGGACGTACCTACAATGAGCAGTTCTTC TRBV4-1 - TRBJ2-1 -
CASSATGQETQYF TGTGCCAGCAGCGCTACAGGACAAGAGACCCAGTACTTC TRBV11-1 - TRBJ2-5 -
CATSRVNTRELFF TGTGCCACCAGCAGAGTTAACACCAGGGAGCTGTTTTTT TRBV15 - TRBJ2-2 -
CASSRRTGTGLYNEQFF TGTGCCAGCAGCCGACGGACCGGGACAGGGTTATACAATGAGCAGTTCTTC TRBV5-5 TRBD1 TRBJ2-1 few
CASRRQGAEAFF TGTGCCAGCAGAAGACAGGGGGCTGAAGCTTTCTTT TRBV6-5 TRBD1 TRBJ1-1 few
CAISNPGARGYTF TGTGCCATCAGCAACCCGGGGGCGCGTGGCTACACCTTC TRBV28 - TRBJ1-2 few
CASSIGLAGRGTDTQYF TGTGCCAGCAGTATCGGACTAGCGGGTAGGGGCACAGATACGCAGTATTTT TRBV28 TRBD2 TRBJ2-3 few
CASTQRGTDTQYF TGTGCCAGCACCCAGCGGGGCACAGATACGCAGTATTTT TRBV12-3/TRBV12-4 - TRBJ2-3 few
CASSPSVADTQYF TGTGCCAGCTCACCATCCGTTGCAGATACGCAGTATTTT TRBV18 - TRBJ2-3 few
CASSAGQSRTGELFF TGTGCCAGCAGTGCGGGACAGTCCCGCACCGGGGAGCTGTTTTTT TRBV12-3/TRBV12-4 - TRBJ2-2 few
CASSRPGSEAFF TGTGCCAGCAGCCGGCCGGGGAGTGAAGCTTTCTTT TRBV6-6 - TRBJ1-1 -
CSALGTLSGQPQHF TGCAGTGCTCTAGGGACACTCTCAGGTCAGCCCCAGCATTTT TRBV20-1 - TRBJ1-5 -
CASSRAGTVKETQYF TGTGCCAGCAGCAGAGCCGGGACAGTCAAGGAGACCCAGTACTTC TRBV7-9 TRBD1 TRBJ2-5 -
CASSDRGDEQFF TGTGCCAGCTCAGACAGGGGGGATGAGCAGTTCTTC TRBV6-6 TRBD1 TRBJ2-1 -
CASSRPDRGLIAKNIQYF TGTGCCAGCAGCAGACCGGACAGGGGGCTGATAGCCAAAAACATTCAGTACTTC TRBV12-3/TRBV12-4 TRBD1 TRBJ2-4 few
CASSQRQGIGIAAFF TGTGCCAGCAGCCAACGGCAGGGGATAGGGATCGCAGCTTTCTTT TRBV5-5 - TRBJ1-1 -
CASSEIGLADYNEQFF TGTGCCAGCAGTGAAATAGGGCTAGCGGACTACAATGAGCAGTTCTTC TRBV2 TRBD2 TRBJ2-1 -
CASANWNGFYEQYF TGTGCCAGCGCCAATTGGAATGGTTTTTACGAGCAGTACTTC TRBV28 - TRBJ2-7 once
CASSQVPVVPLNEQFF TGCGCCAGCAGCCAAGTGCCCGTTGTTCCCCTCAATGAGCAGTTCTTC TRBV4-1 - TRBJ2-1 -
CASMRQETQYF TGTGCCAGCATGCGACAAGAGACCCAGTACTTC TRBV2 - TRBJ2-5 -
CSARPQGYEQYF TGCAGTGCTAGGCCCCAGGGCTACGAGCAGTACTTC TRBV20-1 - TRBJ2-7 -
CASRNDRRDTGELFF TGTGCCAGCAGGAACGACAGGAGGGACACCGGGGAGCTGTTTTTT TRBV6-1 - TRBJ2-2 few
CASSYSPDPIANTGELFF TGTGCCAGCAGTTACTCTCCGGACCCGATCGCGAACACCGGGGAGCTGTTTTTT TRBV6-5 - TRBJ2-2 -
CASTVVRDRYSNQPQHF TGTGCCAGTACCGTCGTCCGGGACAGGTATAGCAATCAGCCCCAGCATTTT TRBV19 TRBD1 TRBJ1-5 -
CASSYYQGGLTYEQYF TGTGCCAGCAGCTATTATCAGGGGGGATTAACCTACGAGCAGTACTTC TRBV7-9 - TRBJ2-7 many
CASSEALRGRGELFF TGTGCCAGCAGTGAAGCCCTGAGGGGTAGAGGGGAGCTGTTTTTT TRBV25-1 - TRBJ2-2 -
CSARDSGVGLDTQYF TGCAGTGCTAGAGATAGCGGGGTCGGTCTAGATACGCAGTATTTT TRBV20-1 TRBD2 TRBJ2-3 few
CASRLGQANTEAFF TGCGCCAGCAGACTCGGACAGGCAAACACTGAAGCTTTCTTT TRBV4-1 TRBD1 TRBJ1-1 -